This T cell receptor (beta chain) was profiled in a study of monozygotic twins with inflammatory bowel disease. Overall study findings and caveats: TCRbeta diversity (inverse Simpson) was lower in IBD patients than in healthy co-twins.

As concerns this clonotype: Antigen specificity is unknown.

Used for each TCR library was 3500 ng of total RNA. TCRdb reprocessed the 5' RACE reads and keeps a single row for each CDR3 protein, giving no DNA. The repertoire shows hundreds of thousands of distinct CDR3 sequences; the top ten hold approximately 5.9%. The receptor comes from a human donor with ulcerative colitis or Crohn's disease, or a healthy co-twin of an affected twin (not recorded which). Sequencing was carried out using blood.

The CDR3 reads CATSSRQGAQPQHF. The chain couples TRBV15 to TRBJ1-5; TCRdb's D gene call, TRBD1, goes unchecked for lack of DNA. The germline V gene encodes CDR1 LNHNV and CDR2 YYDKDF (reference sequence). The CDR3 extends over 14 amino acids.